This TCR beta chain was sequenced in a study of blood T cell repertoires in COVID-19. Turning to the study itself: T cells, B-cell-depleted T cells, or PBMCs provided the cDNA or gDNA that served as material.

The germline CDR1 and CDR2 sequences are MRHNA and SNTAGT. The CDR3 covers 13 residues. The V end was cut by 3 bases, the J end by 4 bases, with 7 bases between. Sequencing used immunoSEQ multiplex PCR; TCRdb keeps in-frame clones, though not all of them. This sample carries around 94,000 clones, around four fifths of them seen once, and the ten largest clones take 9.9%. The source material was peripheral blood. The clonotype originates from a man between 40 and 49 years old with active or convalescent COVID-19. The chain employs TRBV6-4 and TRBJ1-5; D is possibly TRBD1 (6 bases). The CDR3 here is CASSEGANQPQHF. The CDR3 bases are TGTGCCAGCAGTGAGGGGGCGAATCAGCCCCAGCATTTT.